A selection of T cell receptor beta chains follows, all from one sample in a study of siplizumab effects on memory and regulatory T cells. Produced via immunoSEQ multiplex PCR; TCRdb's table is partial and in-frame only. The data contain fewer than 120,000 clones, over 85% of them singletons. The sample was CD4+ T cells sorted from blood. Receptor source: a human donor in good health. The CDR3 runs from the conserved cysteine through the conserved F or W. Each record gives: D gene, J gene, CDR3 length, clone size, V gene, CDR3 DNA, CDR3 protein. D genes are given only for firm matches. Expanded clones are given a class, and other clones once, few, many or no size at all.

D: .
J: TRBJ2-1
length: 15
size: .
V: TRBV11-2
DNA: TGTGCCAGCAGCTTGGACTCCTCGGGTGTTGATGAGCAGTTCTTC
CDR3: CASSLDSSGVDEQFF

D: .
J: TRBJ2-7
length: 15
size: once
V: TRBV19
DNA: TGTGCCAGTAGTATTGTGGTCGGCAGTTCCTACGAGCAGTACTTC
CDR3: CASSIVVGSSYEQYF

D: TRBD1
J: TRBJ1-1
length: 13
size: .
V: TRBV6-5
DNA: TGTGCCAGCAGTTGGACAGGGGTCGCTGAAGCTTTCTTT
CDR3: CASSWTGVAEAFF

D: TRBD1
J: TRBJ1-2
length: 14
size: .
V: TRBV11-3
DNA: TGTGCCAGCAGCTTAATCACAGGGGGCGATGGCTACACCTTC
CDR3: CASSLITGGDGYTF

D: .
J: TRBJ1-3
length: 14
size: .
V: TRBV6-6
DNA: TGTGCCAGCAGCCCATTTTTCTCTGGAAACACCATATATTTT
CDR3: CASSPFFSGNTIYF

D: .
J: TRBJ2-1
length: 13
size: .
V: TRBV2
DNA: TGTGCCAGCTATAAGGAGATGGGCAATGAGCAGTTCTTC
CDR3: CASYKEMGNEQFF

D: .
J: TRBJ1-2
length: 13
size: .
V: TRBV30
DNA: TGTGCCTGGAGTGACGGGACTATGAACGGCTACACCTTC
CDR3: CAWSDGTMNGYTF

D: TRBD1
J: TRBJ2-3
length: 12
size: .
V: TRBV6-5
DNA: TGTGCCAGCAGGACACAGGGGGATACGCAGTATTTT
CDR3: CASRTQGDTQYF

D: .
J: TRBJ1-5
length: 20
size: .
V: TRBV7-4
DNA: TGTGCCAGCAGCTTAGAGGGGAACGGTCAGGGGATTTATAGCAATCAGCCCCAGCATTTT
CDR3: CASSLEGNGQGIYSNQPQHF

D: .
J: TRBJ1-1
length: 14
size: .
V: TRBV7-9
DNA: TGTGCCAGCAGCTTAGCGATAGGGGGCACTGAAGCTTTCTTT
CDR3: CASSLAIGGTEAFF

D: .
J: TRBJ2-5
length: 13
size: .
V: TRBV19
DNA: TGTGCCAGTAGCCCTACCCTAGCGTGGACCCAGTACTTC
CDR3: CASSPTLAWTQYF